This is a list of T cell receptor beta chains from one sample in a study of identical twins. TCRdb re-called the 5' RACE reads with MiXCR, one entry per CDR3 protein. The data contain 200,000 to 300,000 distinct CDR3 sequences, 6.5% to 9% of them seen just once; the ten biggest clones take up 5% to 6%. This same sample was also part of a study on yellow fever vaccine responses in identical twins.

Sequenced: CD8+ T cells sorted from blood. These receptor sequences come from a woman aged 18-30 years in good health. Both conserved end residues are part of each CDR3. A D gene is named only where the DNA matches it firmly. Size is stated for part of the rows, as once, few or many counts, or as a class when the clone is expanded.

TRBV7-9	-	TRBJ1-1	many	TGTGCCAGCAGCCGCGGGCAAAACACTGAAGCTTTCTTT	CASSRGQNTEAFF
TRBV28	TRBD1	TRBJ2-7	few	TGTGCCAGCAGTATCGGGACAGGGGGATTTGAGCAGTACTTC	CASSIGTGGFEQYF
TRBV20-1	-	TRBJ2-3	-	TGCAGTGCTAGAGATTGGAATTCAGGGGCATTGGATACGCAGTATTTT	CSARDWNSGALDTQYF
TRBV5-4	-	TRBJ2-1	-	TGTGCCAGCAGCTGGAGGCGGTCCTACAATGAGCAGTTCTTC	CASSWRRSYNEQFF
TRBV2	TRBD2	TRBJ2-1	many	TGTGCCAGCAGGGCCGGGACTAGCGGCTATGAGCAGTTCTTC	CASRAGTSGYEQFF
TRBV29-1	TRBD1	TRBJ2-3	many	TGCGGCTTAGAGACAGGGACCTTGCAGTATTTT	CGLETGTLQYF
TRBV12-3/TRBV12-4	TRBD1	TRBJ2-2	many	TGTGCCAGCAGTTTAAGGGACAGGGTCCCCACCGGGGAGCTGTTTTTT	CASSLRDRVPTGELFF
TRBV20-1	TRBD2	TRBJ2-7	-	TGCAGTGCTAGGACTAGCTACTCCTACGAGCAGTACTTC	CSARTSYSYEQYF
TRBV4-2	-	TRBJ2-7	many	TGTGCCAGCAGCCAAACGCTAGCGAGGGAGCAGTACTTC	CASSQTLAREQYF
TRBV4-1	-	TRBJ2-1	many	TGCGCCAGCAGCCAAGATTGGGAGCAGTTCTTC	CASSQDWEQFF
TRBV12-3/TRBV12-4	-	TRBJ2-1	few	TGTGCCAGCAGCATAGAGGGGCGGAGGCGGTTCTTC	CASSIEGRRRFF
TRBV27	-	TRBJ1-3	many	TGTGCCAGCAGTTTATCGTGGGGCGCTGGAAACACCATATATTTT	CASSLSWGAGNTIYF
TRBV6-2/TRBV6-3	-	TRBJ2-3	few	TGTGCCAGCGGGGGTAATACGCAGTATTTT	CASGGNTQYF
TRBV28	-	TRBJ2-5	few	TGTGCCAGCAGTTTTACAGGGACCCAGTACTTC	CASSFTGTQYF
TRBV24-1	-	TRBJ2-1	many	TGTGCCACCAGTGATGTGGTAGCAGGCAATGAGCAGTTCTTC	CATSDVVAGNEQFF
TRBV3-1	TRBD1	TRBJ2-1	many	TGTGCCAGCAGCCAAGGACAGGGGGCAGGCCTAGTGCAGTTCTTC	CASSQGQGAGLVQFF
TRBV6-1	TRBD1	TRBJ1-5	-	TGTGCCAGCAGTCCACGTAAGACAGGGGTCGGTCAGCCCCAGCATTTT	CASSPRKTGVGQPQHF
TRBV12-3/TRBV12-4	-	TRBJ1-4	many	TGTGCCAGCAGTTTTTTGAGGGTGACTAATGAAAAACTGTTTTTT	CASSFLRVTNEKLFF
TRBV27	TRBD2	TRBJ2-1	many	TGTGCCAGCAGTCCTAGCGGGCCCTACAATGAGCAGTTCTTC	CASSPSGPYNEQFF
TRBV5-1	-	TRBJ2-3	-	TGCGCCAGCAGCACAGCCTTGACAGGAGGGGGAAGCACAGATACGCAGTATTTT	CASSTALTGGGSTDTQYF
TRBV11-3	TRBD1	TRBJ2-1	many	TGTGCCAGCAGCTTAGGCGAACCGGGACAGGGGGGGGATGAGCAGTTCTTC	CASSLGEPGQGGDEQFF
TRBV9	-	TRBJ2-7	few	TGTGCCAGCAGCGCACAGGACAGCTACGAGCAGTACTTC	CASSAQDSYEQYF
TRBV11-2	-	TRBJ2-5	few	TGTGCCAGCAGCTTAGCAGGTCAGGTCCCACAAGAGACCCAGTACTTC	CASSLAGQVPQETQYF
TRBV5-6	TRBD2	TRBJ2-7	few	TGTGCCAGCAGCCAGGGACTAGCGGGGCCGTTCTCCTACGAGCAGTACTTC	CASSQGLAGPFSYEQYF
TRBV15	TRBD1	TRBJ2-5	few	TGTGCCACCAGCAGAAACAGGGGTGCGTGGGAGACCCAGTACTTC	CATSRNRGAWETQYF
TRBV7-9	TRBD1	TRBJ1-2	-	TGTGCCAGCAGCTTAGAAGGACAGGGTCTCTATGGCTACACCTTC	CASSLEGQGLYGYTF
TRBV12-3/TRBV12-4	-	TRBJ2-2	few	TGTGCCAGCAGTTTGAGGGGGGTAAACACCGGGGAGCTGTTTTTT	CASSLRGVNTGELFF
TRBV12-3/TRBV12-4	-	TRBJ2-5	many	TGTGCCAGCAGTTACAGGGGAGGGGAGACCCAGTACTTC	CASSYRGGETQYF
TRBV11-1	-	TRBJ2-5	few	TGTGCCAGCAGCCCGACGGATGGGCGGCAGTCCATCCCAGAGACCCAGTACTTC	CASSPTDGRQSIPETQYF
TRBV7-3	TRBD2	TRBJ2-3	-	TGTGCCAGCAGCTTAAAGGGCACTAGCGGGAGAAGAGATACGCAGTATTTT	CASSLKGTSGRRDTQYF
TRBV5-1	-	TRBJ1-2	many	TGCGCCAGCAGCTTGTCCGGCACGGACGGCACCTTC	CASSLSGTDGTF
TRBV13	-	TRBJ2-1	many	TGTGCCAGTGCGGAGAGCTCCTACAATGAGCAGTTCTTC	CASAESSYNEQFF
TRBV5-1	TRBD2	TRBJ2-7	-	TGCGCCAGCAGCGGAACTAGCGGGAGTGCGTACGAGCAGTACTTC	CASSGTSGSAYEQYF
TRBV5-1	TRBD2	TRBJ2-6	few	TGCGCCAGCAGCTCGGACGGGAGGGGAGGAGGGGCCAACGTCCTGACTTTC	CASSSDGRGGGANVLTF
TRBV7-2	TRBD1	TRBJ1-5	few	TGTGCCAGCAGCTTGGGCGGGACAGGGGGTAATCAGCCCCAGCATTTT	CASSLGGTGGNQPQHF
TRBV7-9	-	TRBJ2-1	few	TGTGCCAGCAGCCCCAGCCTCCTGGAAGTTAAAGTAAATGAGCAGTTCTTC	CASSPSLLEVKVNEQFF
TRBV28	-	TRBJ2-1	few	TGTGCCAGCGGTAAGGGACGGCCTGAATACAATGAGCAGTTCTTC	CASGKGRPEYNEQFF
TRBV9	TRBD1	TRBJ2-1	few	TGTGCCAGCAGCGCTCGGGACAGGGGGAGGGATGAGCAGTTCTTC	CASSARDRGRDEQFF
TRBV14	-	TRBJ1-5	-	TGTGCCAGCAGCCAAAATAGCAATCAGCCCCAGCATTTT	CASSQNSNQPQHF
TRBV14	-	TRBJ2-2	many	TGTGCCAGCAGCCAAGAGGTCGGCGGGGAGCTGTTTTTT	CASSQEVGGELFF
TRBV4-1	TRBD1	TRBJ2-2	-	TGCGCCAGCAGCCGCGTCGGGACAGGAAACACCGGGGAGCTGTTTTTT	CASSRVGTGNTGELFF